The present T cell receptor beta chain was sequenced within a study of breast tumors, draining lymph nodes, adjacent tissues. Study-wide results and caveats: Data only fit, rather than demonstrated, lymph node origin of most tumor T cells. The data were judged consistent with most tumor T cells coming from lymph node and expanding in tumor. Tumors had less TCR diversity than lymph nodes, more than nontumor tissue.

This clonotype was counted once. Its cognate antigen is unknown. TCRdb passed the multiplex PCR reads through MiXCR, listing each CDR3 protein once. The repertoire includes around 14,000 distinct CDR3 sequences, roughly 55% of them detected once, and roughly 31% sits in the top ten. The CDR3 spans 17 residues. V dropped 0 bases and J dropped 0 bases, with 15 bases sitting between them. Germline CDR1 and CDR2: SEHNR and FQNEAQ (reference sequence). This clonotype originated in a female donor with breast cancer. Some clones in this sample may be carry-over from other donors' samples. The chain recombines TRBV7-9 with TRBJ2-7; D is perhaps TRBD2 (8 bases). The sample comprised tumor-adjacent breast tissue. CDR3 loop: CASSLASGTESSYEQYF. Written as DNA, the CDR3 is TGTGCCAGCAGCTTAGCTAGCGGGACAGAAAGCTCCTACGAGCAGTACTTC.